The clone carrying this TCR beta chain was seen a few times. MiXCR, applied by TCRdb to the reads, yields one record per CDR3 protein. The data show approximately 550,000 distinct CDR3 sequences, more than 15% seen once. This specimen comes from a study of T cell repertoires in cytomegalovirus infection. V was clipped by 6 bases and J by 6 bases; unmatched bases: 10. The germline V gene encodes CDR1 MGHRA and CDR2 YSYEKL. This CDR3 is 16 amino acids long. This rearrangement joins TRBV4-1 to TRBJ2-1; the match to TRBD2 covers 11 bases. The sequenced sample was CD8+ T cells from PBMCs. This clonotype was sampled from a human donor in good health (CMV status not recorded). Some clones in this sample may be carry-over from other donors' samples. The CDR3 is CASSRTSGPPPNEQFF. The CDR3 nucleotides read TGCGCCAGCAGTCGGACTAGCGGGCCTCCCCCCAATGAGCAGTTCTTC.